A single sample is the source of the 30 T cell receptor beta chains below, sequenced in a study of identical twins. TCRdb independently ran MiXCR on the 5' RACE reads; one entry per CDR3 protein. The sample carries 300,000 to 400,000 distinct CDR3 sequences, more than 9% recorded once. These records were also assigned to another study, of yellow fever vaccine responses in identical twins.

What was sequenced was CD8+ T cells sorted from blood. Source of these receptors: a woman aged 18-35 years in good health.

This clonotype was recorded a few times. The chain carries TRBV3-1 and TRBJ2-1; D gene ambiguous. CDR1 LGHDT and CDR2 YNNKEL come from the germline V gene (reference sequence). The CDR3 runs 12 residues. The germline V and J ends were trimmed by 1 base and 6 bases, with 4 bases remaining between them. CDR3 nucleotides: TGTGCCAGCAGCCAAGCCCGCAATGAGCAGTTCTTC. Its translation: CASSQARNEQFF.

The chain joins TRBV12-3 or TRBV12-4 to TRBJ1-1, with TRBD1 as a possible D gene (6 bases). CDR3 length: 13 amino acids. Trimming pared 5 bases from V and 6 bases from J, leaving 13 bases between. CDR3 in amino acids: CASSAGQFSEAFF. The CDR3 DNA follows: TGTGCCAGCAGTGCGGGACAATTCTCTGAAGCTTTCTTT.

This chain links TRBV14 with TRBJ2-7; D remains unclear. V gave up 1 base and J gave up 4 bases, with 14 bases separating them. Germline CDR1 reads SGHDN; CDR2 reads FVKESK. The CDR3 covers 15 residues. CDR3 amino acids: CASSQVGGGDYEQYF. As DNA, the CDR3 is TGTGCCAGCAGCCAAGTAGGTGGTGGAGATTACGAGCAGTACTTC.

This sequence joins TRBV6-1 and TRBJ2-7; D possibly matches TRBD1 or TRBD2 (6 bases each). The ends were cut back, 4 bases at V and 2 bases at J, with 12 bases in the middle. CDR1 is MNHNS, CDR2 SASEGT, per germline. This CDR3 contains 14 residues. The CDR3 region has the DNA TGTGCCAGCAGTGTGGAGGGGGTGGCCTACGAGCAGTACGTC. Translated, it gives CASSVEGVAYEQYV.

This clonotype was observed a handful of times. The CDR3 spells CASSYGQNGYTF. CDR3 sequence (DNA): TGTGCCAGCAGTTACGGACAGAATGGCTACACCTTC. The chain uses TRBV12-3 or TRBV12-4 and TRBJ1-2; D is perhaps TRBD1 (6 bases). The length of the CDR3 is 12 residues. Trimming took 4 bases from V and 6 from J, leaving 9 bases between them.

The chain employs TRBV20-1 and TRBJ2-7; 13 bases map to TRBD2. The V and J ends lost 2 bases and 4 bases, in that order; junction bases with no gene match: 2. The CDR3 is made up of 14 amino acids. CDR1 is DFQATT, CDR2 SNEGSKA, per germline (reference sequence). The CDR3 DNA is TGCAGTGCTAGATCACTAGCGGGAGGGTACGAGCAGTACTTC. This translates into CSARSLAGGYEQYF.

This clonotype was picked up many times. The chain couples TRBV5-1 to TRBJ2-1; no definite D call. V shed 4 bases and J shed 8 bases, with 10 bases lying between them. Germline V gene data show CDR1 as SGHRS and CDR2 as YFSETQ. CDR3 length: 12 amino acids. The CDR3 loop is CASSENRDEQFF. The CDR3 bases are TGCGCCAGCAGCGAGAATAGGGATGAGCAGTTCTTC.

This clonotype was seen a few times. The chain has TRBV20-1 and TRBJ2-7; possibly TRBD1 for D (6 bases). Between the trimmed V and J ends, which lost 5 bases and 2 bases, there was a span of 16 bases. Germline V gene sequence: CDR1 DFQATT, CDR2 SNEGSKA (reference sequence). The length of the CDR3 is 14 residues. The CDR3 here is CSAVHRDIAYEQYF. The CDR3 nucleotides read TGCAGTGCTGTACACAGGGATATCGCCTACGAGCAGTACTTC.

This clonotype appeared many times. The chain joins TRBV9 to TRBJ2-1; 10 nucleotides align to TRBD2. The CDR3 loop spans 20 amino acids. Germline V gives CDR1 SGDLS, CDR2 YYNGEE. V lost 3 bases to trimming and J lost 0 bases; unmatched junction nucleotides: 15. For the CDR3, the DNA is TGTGCCAGCAGCGCAGACGAACCGGGACTAGCGATCAGCTCCTACAATGAGCAGTTCTTC. Protein product: CASSADEPGLAISSYNEQFF.

V and J are TRBV27 and TRBJ1-1; 7 nucleotides align to TRBD1. Germline CDR1 and CDR2: MNHEY and SMNVEV (reference sequence). V lost 7 bases to trimming and J lost 11 bases; unmatched junction nucleotides: 13. The CDR3 is 13 amino acids. The CDR3 loop reads CASTTGTVNEAFF. CDR3 DNA sequence: TGTGCCAGCACAACCGGGACAGTCAACGAGGCTTTCTTT.

The sample holds a few counts of this clonotype. The J gene is TRBJ1-2, the V gene TRBV2; the match to TRBD1 covers 7 bases. J was trimmed by 5 bases and V by 7 bases; bases with no gene match: 7. The CDR3 contains 13 residues. Looked up from germline, CDR1 is SNHLY and CDR2 is FYNNEI. This CDR3 is CASTEGAYYGYTF. Here the CDR3 DNA reads TGTGCCAGCACGGAGGGGGCCTATTATGGCTACACCTTC. Full variable domain (remainder filled in from reference TRBV2 and TRBJ1-2): EPEVTQTPSHQVTQMGQEVILRCVPISNHLYFYWYRQILGQKVEFLVSFYNNEISEKSEIFDDQFSVERPDGSNFTLKIRSTKLEDSAMYFCASTEGAYYGYTFGSGTRLTVV.

V gene TRBV10-2 combines with J gene TRBJ2-5; 10 bases are shared with TRBD2. The CDR3 length is 15 residues. The ends lost 0 bases at V and 4 bases at J; junction bases unmatched: 2. Germline V lookup: CDR1 WSHSY, CDR2 SAAADI. CDR3 loop: CASSESLAGVETQYF. In DNA form, the CDR3 reads TGCGCCAGCAGTGAGTCCCTAGCGGGAGTAGAGACCCAGTACTTC.

This clonotype was observed a few times. V and J are TRBV15 and TRBJ2-3; D may be TRBD2 (6 bases). The CDR3 is 17 residues long. CDR1 LNHNV and CDR2 YYDKDF come from the germline V gene (reference sequence). V was clipped by 3 bases and J by 2 bases, with 18 bases between them. In nucleotides, the CDR3 is TGTGCCACCAGCAGGGAGTTAGGCGCGGGGCTCACAGATACGCAGTATTTT. Its translation: CATSRELGAGLTDTQYF.

This clonotype was detected ten times or more. The chain links TRBV4-1 to TRBJ1-5; D call uncertain. V was shortened by 1 base and J by 4 bases, with 8 bases between the two germline ends. Germline V lookup: CDR1 MGHRA, CDR2 YSYEKL. CDR3 length equals 14 residues. CDR3 bases: TGCGCCAGCAGCCAAGGCGGATCAAATCAGCCCCAGCATTTT. As protein: CASSQGGSNQPQHF.

This chain links TRBV2 with TRBJ2-1; D gene uncertain. CDR3 length: 14 amino acids. V was cut by 5 bases and J by 7 bases, with 15 bases left in between. Per germline, CDR1 SNHLY and CDR2 FYNNEI. CDR3 coding DNA: TGTGCCAGCAGTTACCGCCCCGGGTCAAATGAGCAGTTCTTC. Translation: CASSYRPGSNEQFF. Looking up the rest from reference TRBV2 and TRBJ2-1 gives the full variable domain: EPEVTQTPSHQVTQMGQEVILRCVPISNHLYFYWYRQILGQKVEFLVSFYNNEISEKSEIFDDQFSVERPDGSNFTLKIRSTKLEDSAMYFCASSYRPGSNEQFFGPGTRLTVL.

The gene calls are TRBV4-1 and TRBJ2-3; the D gene is possibly TRBD2 (5 bases). The CDR3 spans 15 residues. Trimming took 0 bases from V and 3 from J, leaving 10 bases between them. Germline CDR1 MGHRA, CDR2 YSYEKL. CDR3 residues: CASSQDGGITDTQYF. DNA for the CDR3: TGCGCCAGCAGCCAAGATGGAGGTATTACAGATACGCAGTATTTT.

This clonotype has a handful of counts. The chain uses TRBV12-3 or TRBV12-4 and TRBJ1-2, with D possibly being TRBD1 (5 bases). V dropped 3 bases and J dropped 5 bases, with 19 bases sitting between them. CDR3 length equals 16 residues. The CDR3 nucleotides are TGTGCCAGCAGTTTCCGAGGGACCCGTGAGGGGTATGGCTACACCTTC. Translated, it gives CASSFRGTREGYGYTF.

The J gene is TRBJ2-5, the V gene TRBV3-2; TRBD2 is the table's D call and was not checked against the DNA. TRBV3-2 is given as a pseudogene. There are 15 residues in the CDR3. The CDR3 spells CATSLPRYARETQYF. Here the CDR3 DNA reads TGTGCCACCTCCCTCCCTCGGTACGCTCGGGAGACCCAGTACTTC.

This clonotype turned up a few times. The genes are TRBV2 and TRBJ1-4; D uncertain. There are 14 residues in the CDR3. Germline loops: CDR1 SNHLY, CDR2 FYNNEI. V dropped 7 bases and J dropped 7 bases, with 16 bases sitting between them. The CDR3 region is CASIGSSYTEKLFF. Here the CDR3 DNA reads TGTGCCAGCATAGGGTCATCTTATACTGAAAAACTGTTTTTT.

This clonotype occurred a few times. The chain couples TRBV6-4 to TRBJ2-3, with TRBD1 identical over 9 bases. V shed 3 bases, J shed 4 bases, and the junction held 2 bases outside the gene matches. CDR1 and CDR2 (germline): MRHNA, SNTAGT. This CDR3 has 14 amino acids. CDR3 nucleotides: TGTGCCAGCAGTGAGGGACAGGGCCCAGATACGCAGTATTTT. It yields the protein CASSEGQGPDTQYF.

A remark on this clonotype: The CDR3 does not close with the conserved phenylalanine or tryptophan, likely indicating a read error. The DNA is left out, because the CDR3 cannot be placed on it with certainty; the CDR3 is given as TCRdb lists it. The V call is TRBV28, the J call TRBJ2-1; TRBD2 is the table's D call and was not checked against the DNA. Per the germline V gene, CDR1 is MDHEN and CDR2 is SYDVKM. The CDR3 totals 10 residues, both ends included. This CDR3 reads CASPTSGDFI.

There are many counts of this clonotype. The chain employs TRBV12-3 or TRBV12-4 and TRBJ2-1, with 11 bases lining up with TRBD2. The junction had 7 bases not matched to a gene; V was cut back by 6 bases and J by 0 bases. This CDR3 has 17 amino acids. CDR3 in DNA: TGTGCCAGCAGACCCGTCACTAGCGGGAGCTCCTACAATGAGCAGTTCTTC. This encodes CASRPVTSGSSYNEQFF.

This clonotype was seen ten or more times. This rearrangement joins TRBV27 to TRBJ1-1; D unclear. V lost 0 bases and J 6 bases, leaving 11 bases between the germline ends. Germline CDR1 reads MNHEY; CDR2 reads SMNVEV (reference sequence). CDR3 length: 14 amino acids. The CDR3 sequence: CASSLSPEYPEAFF. CDR3 bases: TGTGCCAGCAGTTTATCGCCGGAGTATCCTGAAGCTTTCTTT.

This chain connects TRBV18 to TRBJ1-6; D may be TRBD1 (5 bases). There are 15 residues in the CDR3. With 3 bases removed from V and 4 bases from J, the gap between germline ends came to 10 bases. The germline V gene encodes CDR1 KGHSH and CDR2 LQKENI. The CDR3 loop reads CASSPAGDYNSPLHF. DNA of the CDR3: TGTGCCAGCTCACCTGCGGGGGATTATAATTCACCCCTCCACTTT.

The chain joins TRBV10-3 to TRBJ2-5, with 15 bases aligning to TRBD2. V trimming: 4 bases; J trimming: 5 bases; junction bases outside the gene matches: 11. Germline V gene data show CDR1 as ENHRY and CDR2 as SYGVKD. The CDR3 has 18 amino acids. The CDR3: CAISGGTSGGTLLETQYF. The CDR3 region has the DNA TGTGCCATCAGTGGGGGGACTAGCGGGGGGACCCTCCTGGAGACCCAGTACTTC.

The genes are TRBV20-1 and TRBJ2-7; possible D gene TRBD1, 7 bases. CDR1 and CDR2 from the germline V gene are DFQATT and SNEGSKA (reference sequence). This CDR3 region has 16 residues. V was trimmed by 2 bases and J by 4 bases, leaving 21 bases between them. The CDR3 reads CSARPRHFAGGYEQYF. CDR3 coding DNA: TGCAGTGCTAGACCGAGACATTTCGCAGGGGGGTACGAGCAGTACTTC.

V and J are TRBV11-1 and TRBJ2-4; no clear D. Per germline, CDR1 SGHAT and CDR2 FQDESV (reference sequence). This CDR3 spans 16 amino acids. Trimming left V 1 base short and J 0 bases short, with 10 bases between. The chain's CDR3 is CASSLEDQLAKNIQYF. The DNA of the CDR3 is TGTGCCAGCAGCTTAGAGGATCAGCTAGCCAAAAACATTCAGTACTTC.

This chain uses TRBV12-3 or TRBV12-4 with TRBJ1-2; unclear D gene. The V end lost 10 bases, the J end lost 5 bases, and 17 bases lay between the germline ends. The CDR3 is made up of 13 amino acids. CDR3 coding DNA: TGTGCCAACGAACCGGACTTCGGGTATGGCTACACCTTC. Amino acids: CANEPDFGYGYTF.

J is TRBJ2-7 and V is TRBV7-9; tentative D call: TRBD1 (6 bases). The CDR3 has 15 amino acids. Trimming cost V 5 bases and J 6 bases, with 20 bases left between them. Germline V gene lookup returns CDR1 SEHNR and CDR2 FQNEAQ (reference sequence). Here the CDR3 DNA reads TGTGCCAGCAGCAAATCGACAGGAATACTGATCGAGCAGTACTTC. Translating it yields CASSKSTGILIEQYF.

Written as DNA, the CDR3 is TGTGCCAGCAGTTTAGTCGGGGGTCCTCGCTCCTACAATGAGCAGTTCTTC. Residues: CASSLVGGPRSYNEQFF. This rearrangement joins TRBV12-3 or TRBV12-4 to TRBJ2-1; D possibly corresponds to TRBD2 (6 bases). Trimming took 1 base from V and 0 from J, leaving 13 bases between them. The CDR3 loop spans 17 amino acids.